Listed below are T cell receptor beta chains from one sample, sequenced in a study of blood T cell repertoires in COVID-19. TCRdb keeps only in-frame clones here, not all; method: immunoSEQ multiplex PCR. This repertoire shows fewer than 450,000 clones, around 87% found once; its top ten account for just under 6.5%. Material: peripheral blood. Every receptor here comes from a woman between 45 and 65 years old with COVID-19, enrolled during active disease. Both conserved end residues are part of each CDR3. The D gene is left open where the match is weak. Not all rows give a size; the values are once, few, many and, for expanded clones, a class.

D gene: TRBD1
J gene: TRBJ1-3
clone size: -
V gene: TRBV9
CDR3 protein: CASSAGQFEQGTIYF
CDR3 DNA: TGTGCCAGCAGCGCGGGACAGTTTGAACAGGGCACCATATATTTT

D gene: -
J gene: TRBJ2-5
clone size: -
V gene: TRBV2
CDR3 protein: CASKSPYTETQYF
CDR3 DNA: TGTGCCAGCAAATCCCCTTACACAGAGACCCAGTACTTC

D gene: TRBD1
J gene: TRBJ2-2
clone size: -
V gene: TRBV5-1
CDR3 protein: CASSRQPGGANTGELFF
CDR3 DNA: TGCGCCAGCAGCCGCCAACCAGGGGGCGCTAACACCGGGGAGCTGTTTTTT

D gene: TRBD1
J gene: TRBJ1-2
clone size: -
V gene: TRBV2
CDR3 protein: CASSEIGTGSYGYTF
CDR3 DNA: TGTGCCAGCAGTGAAATTGGGACAGGGAGTTATGGCTACACCTTC

D gene: TRBD1
J gene: TRBJ2-7
clone size: -
V gene: TRBV30
CDR3 protein: CAWIPRDRTYEQYF
CDR3 DNA: TGTGCCTGGATCCCCAGGGACAGAACCTACGAGCAGTACTTC

D gene: -
J gene: TRBJ2-2
clone size: few
V gene: TRBV19
CDR3 protein: CASTSLSYTGELFF
CDR3 DNA: TGTGCCAGTACCTCACTCTCCTACACCGGGGAGCTGTTTTTT

D gene: -
J gene: TRBJ2-7
clone size: few
V gene: TRBV27
CDR3 protein: CASSLSMAYEQYF
CDR3 DNA: TGTGCCAGCAGTTTATCGATGGCATACGAGCAGTACTTC

D gene: -
J gene: TRBJ1-6
clone size: many
V gene: TRBV27
CDR3 protein: CASSPGEGGSPLHF
CDR3 DNA: TGTGCCAGCAGTCCCGGTGAGGGTGGGTCACCCCTCCACTTT

D gene: TRBD2
J gene: TRBJ2-5
clone size: -
V gene: TRBV18
CDR3 protein: CASSPPGGKETQYF
CDR3 DNA: TGTGCCAGCTCACCACCGGGGGGGAAAGAGACCCAGTACTTC

D gene: TRBD2
J gene: TRBJ2-7
clone size: -
V gene: TRBV5-6
CDR3 protein: CASSSLRSGMGEQYF
CDR3 DNA: TGTGCCAGCAGCTCGTTAAGAAGCGGGATGGGCGAGCAGTACTTC

D gene: TRBD1
J gene: TRBJ2-5
clone size: -
V gene: TRBV7-9
CDR3 protein: CASSSQGAPETQYF
CDR3 DNA: TGTGCCAGCAGCTCCCAGGGGGCCCCAGAGACCCAGTACTTC

D gene: -
J gene: TRBJ1-2
clone size: -
V gene: TRBV5-4
CDR3 protein: CASSLASGAGNYGYTF
CDR3 DNA: TGTGCCAGCAGCTTGGCCTCAGGGGCAGGGAACTATGGCTACACCTTC

D gene: TRBD1
J gene: TRBJ1-4
clone size: once
V gene: TRBV4-1
CDR3 protein: CASSQPRAGTTGGLFF
CDR3 DNA: TGCGCCAGCAGCCAGCCCCGGGCAGGGACCACAGGGGGACTGTTTTTT

D gene: -
J gene: TRBJ2-5
clone size: -
V gene: TRBV3-1/TRBV3-2
CDR3 protein: CASSRPVGLQETQYF
CDR3 DNA: TGTGCCAGCAGCCGACCCGTGGGGCTCCAAGAGACCCAGTACTTC

D gene: -
J gene: TRBJ2-7
clone size: -
V gene: TRBV7-6
CDR3 protein: CASSLGDFSYEQYF
CDR3 DNA: TGTGCCAGCAGCTTAGGGGACTTCTCCTACGAGCAGTACTTC

D gene: TRBD1
J gene: TRBJ1-1
clone size: -
V gene: TRBV12-5
CDR3 protein: CASGQGQVGEAFF
CDR3 DNA: TGTGCTAGTGGTCAAGGACAGGTGGGTGAAGCTTTCTTT

D gene: TRBD1
J gene: TRBJ1-2
clone size: -
V gene: TRBV30
CDR3 protein: CAWSGAGGLGYTF
CDR3 DNA: TGTGCCTGGAGTGGGGCAGGGGGCCTAGGCTACACCTTC

D gene: -
J gene: TRBJ2-2
clone size: once
V gene: TRBV19
CDR3 protein: CASRAQAANTGELFF
CDR3 DNA: TGTGCCAGTAGAGCACAGGCTGCGAACACCGGGGAGCTGTTTTTT

D gene: -
J gene: TRBJ1-1
clone size: -
V gene: TRBV27
CDR3 protein: CASSFWGAATEAFF
CDR3 DNA: TGTGCCAGCAGTTTCTGGGGCGCGGCCACTGAAGCTTTCTTT

D gene: TRBD2
J gene: TRBJ2-2
clone size: -
V gene: TRBV7-2
CDR3 protein: CATARGGAFTGELFF
CDR3 DNA: TGTGCCACCGCTCGGGGAGGGGCGTTCACCGGGGAGCTGTTTTTT

D gene: -
J gene: TRBJ1-3
clone size: -
V gene: TRBV4-3
CDR3 protein: CASSQDQTSYSGNTIYF
CDR3 DNA: TGCGCCAGCAGCCAAGATCAAACTTCCTACTCTGGAAACACCATATATTTT

D gene: TRBD2
J gene: TRBJ2-3
clone size: -
V gene: TRBV11-2
CDR3 protein: CASSLGTSGSFNTDTQYF
CDR3 DNA: TGTGCCAGCAGCTTAGGGACTAGCGGGAGTTTCAACACAGATACGCAGTATTTT

D gene: -
J gene: TRBJ2-1
clone size: -
V gene: TRBV7-3
CDR3 protein: CASSPPGLYNEQFF
CDR3 DNA: TGTGCCAGCAGCCCTCCGGGGTTATACAATGAGCAGTTCTTC

D gene: TRBD1
J gene: TRBJ1-1
clone size: -
V gene: TRBV12-3/TRBV12-4
CDR3 protein: CASRGTVDTEAFF
CDR3 DNA: TGTGCCAGCAGAGGGACAGTCGACACTGAAGCTTTCTTT

D gene: -
J gene: TRBJ1-3
clone size: -
V gene: TRBV3-1/TRBV3-2
CDR3 protein: CASSSGVASASSGNTIYF
CDR3 DNA: TGTGCCAGCAGTTCAGGGGTTGCGTCCGCCTCCTCTGGAAACACCATATATTTT

D gene: -
J gene: TRBJ1-5
clone size: -
V gene: TRBV19
CDR3 protein: CASSISGLYSNQPQHF
CDR3 DNA: TGTGCCAGTAGTATCTCGGGGTTGTATAGCAATCAGCCCCAGCATTTT

D gene: -
J gene: TRBJ1-5
clone size: -
V gene: TRBV6-5
CDR3 protein: CASSQTGSQPQHF
CDR3 DNA: TGTGCCAGCAGCCAGACAGGATCGCAGCCCCAGCATTTT

D gene: -
J gene: TRBJ2-1
clone size: -
V gene: TRBV5-8
CDR3 protein: CASSLERARGEQFF
CDR3 DNA: TGTGCCAGCAGCTTGGAAAGGGCCAGGGGTGAGCAGTTCTTC

D gene: -
J gene: TRBJ2-1
clone size: -
V gene: TRBV5-1
CDR3 protein: CASSLGGVRRDFYEQFF
CDR3 DNA: TGCGCCAGCAGCTTGGGGGGAGTGAGGCGGGATTTCTATGAGCAGTTCTTC

D gene: TRBD1
J gene: TRBJ1-1
clone size: -
V gene: TRBV10-3
CDR3 protein: CAIRGQSNTEAFF
CDR3 DNA: TGTGCCATCAGGGGACAGTCAAACACTGAAGCTTTCTTT